What follows describes a single T cell receptor beta chain. The target of this receptor is not known. No much larger clone is present one base from it, and per-base qualities are unavailable. This sample was taken from a study of memory CD4+ T cells and cytomegalovirus serostatus (dated by TCRdb to between 2018 and 2021). Concerning the study at large: The cohort included approximately 35 healthy adults from Belgium, of whom 9 were CMV seropositive and 24 were CMV seronegative. CD4+ memory TCRbeta repertoires of a Belgian cohort with known cytomegalovirus serostatus were sequenced in order to replicate a published TCR-based CMV serostatus classifier. Points the paper makes about the study in general: The results were interpreted as suggesting that the CMV-associated TCR signature is mostly present in the CD4+ memory repertoire. Among the 150 to 200 previously reported CMV-associated TCRbeta sequences, some 70 showed up in the CD4+ memory repertoires, with each one found in between one and five individuals. CMV serostatus prediction reached a median bootstrapped AUC of around 0.95 with the original framework and 0.9 to 0.93 with a US-trained random forest. On the Belgian cohort, the classifier based on the original framework reached a median bootstrapped AUC of roughly 0.94, with a 95% CI of 0.76-1.00. Unlike the original study, which covered naive and memory CD4+ and CD8+ populations, the Belgian study sequenced only CD4+CD45RO+ memory cells.

The Quick-DNA Microprep Kit was used to extract genomic DNA from the sorted cells. Amplification of TCRbeta DNA was done with the immunoSEQ hsTCRbeta kit, following the protocol from the manufacturer. TCRbeta libraries were sequenced on an Illumina MiSeq instrument. Under the source paper's analysis protocol: Following removal of out-of-frame sequences, 2,204,828 distinct TCRbeta sequences were retained, with an average of approximately 64,000 per individual. Two values were used to score each individual: the count of 150 to 200 previously reported CMV-associated TCRbeta sequences and the total count of productive distinct TCRbeta sequences. A beta-binomial model was reimplemented in Python, and scikit-learn random forests with default parameters were trained on data from the US cohort. On the Belgian cohort, classifier performance was reported as the median AUC, along with percentile confidence intervals, across 10,000 bootstrap iterations. Drawn from immuneACCESS, this table holds only the in-frame rearrangements with V and J called that TCRdb kept. Clones are partly lost; checked studies trace under half to an unresolved V gene and leave the rest unexplained. Clone size and the V and J calls come from that table; the DNA yielded D and trimming. The sample includes around 54,000 clones, with over 65% observed a single time. The ten largest clones represent 2.6% of the sample.

V is cut by 7 bases and J by 0 bases, and the space between the germline ends is 10 bases. The CDR3 goes from the cysteine to the phenylalanine over 14 residues. Only CDR3 DNA is held: 42 bases, read in frame from base 1. The germline V gene encodes CDR1 SNHLY and CDR2 FYNNEI. A FACSAria II was used to sort memory CD4+ T cells, defined as single viable CD3+CD4+CD8-CD45RO+ cells. To determine CMV serostatus, a Roche Elecsys assay was used that detects serum IgG against CMV pp150, pp28, p38 and p52. Once the samples were thawed, total CD4+ T cells were enriched through positive selection using CD4 magnetic microbeads. The samples came from a different study that was designed specifically to examine the CD4+ T cell memory repertoire. Following standard operating procedures, peripheral blood mononuclear cells were isolated and cryopreserved, while serum was kept at -80 degrees C. The staining relied on CD3-PerCP (BW264/56), CD4-APC (RPA-T4), CD45RO-PE (UCHT1) and CD8-Pacific Orange (3B5) antibodies, and Sytox blue was used to exclude non-viable cells.

Here the chain combines TRBV2 and TRBJ2-1, with the D gene not confidently named. The clonotype was recovered from an adult in good health and CMV-seropositive. The material sequenced was memory CD4+ T cells from blood. The CDR3 in this case is CASNQLSSYNEQFF. The nucleotide sequence reads TGTGCCAGCAACCAGCTTAGCTCCTACAATGAGCAGTTCTTC.